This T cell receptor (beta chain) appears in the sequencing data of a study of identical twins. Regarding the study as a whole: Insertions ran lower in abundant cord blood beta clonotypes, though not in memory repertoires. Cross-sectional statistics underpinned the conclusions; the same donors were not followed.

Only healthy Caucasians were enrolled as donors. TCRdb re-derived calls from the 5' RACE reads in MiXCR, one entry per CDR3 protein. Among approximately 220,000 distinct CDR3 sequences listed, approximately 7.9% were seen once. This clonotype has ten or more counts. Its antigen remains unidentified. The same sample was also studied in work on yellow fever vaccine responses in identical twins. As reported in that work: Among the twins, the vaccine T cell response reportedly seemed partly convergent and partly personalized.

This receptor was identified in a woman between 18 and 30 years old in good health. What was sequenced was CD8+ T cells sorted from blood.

DNA for the CDR3: TGTGCCAGCAGCTTAGGCCCCGGGTCTAGCGGGAGGACCTACAATGAGCAGTTCTTC. It is translated as CASSLGPGSSGRTYNEQFF. The gene calls are TRBV7-6 and TRBJ2-1; 11 nucleotides align to TRBD2. Trimming took 1 base from V and 2 from J; bases not matched to a gene: 10. The CDR3 length is 19 residues. Germline V gene data show CDR1 as SGHVS and CDR2 as FNYEAQ. Based on the CDR3 plus reference TRBV7-6 and TRBJ2-1, the full variable domain is GAGVSQSPRYKVTKRGQDVALRCDPISGHVSLYWYRQALGQGPEFLTYFNYEAQQDKSGLPNDRFSAERPEGSISTLTIQRTEQRDSAMYRCASSLGPGSSGRTYNEQFFGPGTRLTVL.